Described below is a single T cell receptor (beta chain) sequence and its context. At one of its ends the junction is not consistent with the germline gene, which may arise from a read error. The sample comes from a study of T cells in Graves' hyperthyroidism and ophthalmopathy. About the research overall: Peripheral blood draws took place at initial diagnosis, ahead of any treatment.

Amplification targeted TCR beta CDR3 regions from RNA transcripts. The TCR CDR3 first-round RT-PCR relied on the HTBI primer set. From the multiplex PCR reads, TCRdb called clonotypes with MiXCR, one entry per CDR3 protein. In the table there are around 720,000 distinct CDR3 sequences, 30% to 40% of which are singletons. The hyperthyroidism patients had all been newly diagnosed, and their disease duration was under 2 months. Their ages ranged from 18 to 65 years. The study excluded patients with uncontrolled infection, other autoimmune disease, pregnancy or lactation. PBMCs were derived from roughly 10 ml fresh peripheral blood. The TCR originated in a woman aged 35 to 49 with Graves' hyperthyroidism. The sample was blood.

The CDR3 is CASSIDGSSNSPLHF. In DNA form, the CDR3 reads TGTGCCAGTAGTATCGATGGGTCCTCTAATTCACCCCTCCACTTT. V is TRBV19 and J is TRBJ1-6; D remains ambiguous. CDR3 length equals 15 residues. The germline CDR1 and CDR2 sequences are LNHDA and SQIVND (reference sequence).